This T cell receptor (beta chain) stems from a study of OX40 agonist ivuxolimab in advanced cancers. In the study overall: Hepatocellular carcinoma, melanoma, renal cell or head and neck cancer affected the dose-escalation patients. General observations from the study: CD4+ and CD8+ blood T cells expanded clonally by week 6 at 0.1 to 3.0 mg/kg.

Sequencing used immunoSEQ multiplex PCR; TCRdb keeps in-frame clones, though not all of them. The sample has about 24,000 clones, more than 80% seen once; the top ten hold roughly 17%. Systemic immunosuppression or autoimmune disease history was grounds to exclude patients. CDR1 is LNHNV, CDR2 YYDKDF, per germline (reference sequence). This CDR3 is built from 14 residues. The V segment lost 5 bases and the J segment 4 bases; nucleotides outside the gene matches: 6. This clone is classed as medium-sized. As yet, its antigen is unknown. This TCR was recovered from an adult with an advanced solid tumor such as melanoma, head and neck, liver or kidney cancer. The chain recombines TRBV15 with TRBJ2-7; 9 bases fit TRBD2. Sequenced material: CD4+ or CD8+ T cells sorted from blood, taken in a trial of the OX40 agonist ivuxolimab. The CDR3 DNA follows: TGTGCCACCAGCGGCCAGCTAGCGGGATACGAGCAGTACTTC. Translation gives CATSGQLAGYEQYF.